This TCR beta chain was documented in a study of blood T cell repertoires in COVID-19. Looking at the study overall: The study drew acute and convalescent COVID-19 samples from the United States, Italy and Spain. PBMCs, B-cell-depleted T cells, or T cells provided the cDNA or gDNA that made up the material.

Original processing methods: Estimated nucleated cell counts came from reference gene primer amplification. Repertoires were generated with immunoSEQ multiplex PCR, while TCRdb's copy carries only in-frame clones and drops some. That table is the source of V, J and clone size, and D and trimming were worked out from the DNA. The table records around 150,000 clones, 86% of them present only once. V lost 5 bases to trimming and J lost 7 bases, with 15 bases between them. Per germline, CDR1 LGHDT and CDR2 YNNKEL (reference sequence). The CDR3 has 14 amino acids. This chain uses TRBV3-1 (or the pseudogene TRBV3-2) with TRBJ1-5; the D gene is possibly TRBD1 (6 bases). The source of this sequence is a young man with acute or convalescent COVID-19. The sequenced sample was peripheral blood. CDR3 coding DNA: TGTGCCAGCAGCGATACAGGGAATAGCCAGCCCCAGCATTTT. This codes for CASSDTGNSQPQHF.